These T cell receptor beta chains were read from a single sample in a study of CD8+ T cells in alopecia areata. Only in-frame clones appear in the TCRdb table, and some are missing; sequencing was by immunoSEQ multiplex PCR. The sample records 7,000 or so clones, 64% being singletons. The source material was skin, sampled at week 0. The receptor source for this set is a human donor with alopecia areata. Each CDR3 is given with its conserved first and last residue. Each record gives: V gene, J gene, clone size, D gene, CDR3 DNA, CDR3 protein. A D gene is named only where the DNA matches it firmly. A clone size is listed for some rows: how often the clone was seen (once, few, many), or a class if it is expanded.

>TRBV11-2|TRBJ2-1|NA|TRBD2
TGTGCCAGCAGCTTAACTAGCGGGGGGGCGAATGAGCAGTTCTTC
CASSLTSGGANEQFF
>TRBV27|TRBJ2-7|once|TRBD1
TGTGCCAGCAGTTTAGGGACAGGGGCCTACGAGCAGTACTTC
CASSLGTGAYEQYF
>TRBV2|TRBJ1-1|once|NA
TGTGCCAGCACTTATAGGGTATTGGATGAAGCTTTCTTT
CASTYRVLDEAFF
>TRBV11-3|TRBJ1-1|NA|NA
TGTGCCAGCAGCTTTCGGGGGCAAGGCACTGAAGCTTTCTTT
CASSFRGQGTEAFF
>TRBV5-4|TRBJ2-5|NA|NA
TGTGCCAGCAGCTTCAGGAGCGGGGAGACCCAGTACTTC
CASSFRSGETQYF
>TRBV6-1|TRBJ2-7|once|NA
TGTGCCAGCATTTTTAGCTTGCGGGGGCTCTACGAGCAGTACTTC
CASIFSLRGLYEQYF
>TRBV7-2|TRBJ2-5|NA|TRBD2
TGTGCCAGCAGCTTTGGCGGGGGGGCCCAAGAGACCCAGTACTTC
CASSFGGGAQETQYF
>TRBV15|TRBJ2-1|few|NA
TGTGCCACCAAGTTGGCCGGAGGTAATGAGCAGTTCTTC
CATKLAGGNEQFF
>TRBV20-1|TRBJ2-7|few|NA
TGCAGTGCTCCAACTGGCTCCGAGCAGTACTTC
CSAPTGSEQYF
>TRBV5-1|TRBJ2-1|NA|NA
TGCGCCAGCAGCTTGTCAACTCGACTTGATGAGCAGTTCTTC
CASSLSTRLDEQFF
>TRBV5-4|TRBJ2-5|NA|NA
TGTGCCGGCCACACATCATGGGGACCGCAAGAGACCCAGTACTTC
CAGHTSWGPQETQYF
>TRBV5-1|TRBJ2-3|once|NA
TGCGCCAGCAGCCCCAGAGGGGTTGGGGCAGATACGCAGTATTTT
CASSPRGVGADTQYF
>TRBV5-1|TRBJ2-7|NA|NA
TGCGCCAGCAGATCGGGGTCCGGCGAGCAGTACTTC
CASRSGSGEQYF
>TRBV7-9|TRBJ2-5|few|TRBD2
TGTGCCAGCAGCTTAAGACCGGGACTAGCATCTGGAGAGACCCAGTACTTC
CASSLRPGLASGETQYF
>TRBV2|TRBJ2-5|NA|NA
TGTGCCAGCAGTAGACAAGGACCGGGGACCCAGTACTTC
CASSRQGPGTQYF
>TRBV28|TRBJ2-3|NA|TRBD2
TGTGCCAGTTCCGGGGGGGGGACTAGCGTTAGCACAGATACGCAGTATTTT
CASSGGGTSVSTDTQYF
>TRBV28|TRBJ2-7|NA|NA
TGTGCCAGCAGTAGCCACCGGGACAAGGCCTACGAGCAGTACTTC
CASSSHRDKAYEQYF
>TRBV10-3|TRBJ2-5|NA|TRBD2
TGTGCCATCAGTGAGAAAGGACTAGCCCGGGAGACCCAGTACTTC
CAISEKGLARETQYF
>TRBV5-6|TRBJ1-4|NA|NA
TGTGCCAGCAGCTTGGGGGCAAAGGGGGAAAAACTGTTTTTT
CASSLGAKGEKLFF
>TRBV6-1|TRBJ1-1|NA|NA
TGTGCCAGCAGTGTTACATCCATGAACACTGAAGCTTTCTTT
CASSVTSMNTEAFF
>TRBV5-4|TRBJ2-5|few|TRBD1
TGTGCCAGCAGCACTACAGGGGCAGAGACCCAGTACTTC
CASSTTGAETQYF
>TRBV9|TRBJ2-1|NA|TRBD2
TGTGCCAGCAGCCCTGAAAAAAACCTATTAGCGGGAGCGAGAAATGAGCAGTTCTTC
CASSPEKNLLAGARNEQFF
>TRBV7-3|TRBJ2-5|NA|TRBD2
TGTGCCAGCAGCTTAATGGCGGGGGGGCCGGAGGAGACCCAGTACTTC
CASSLMAGGPEETQYF
>TRBV6-6|TRBJ1-5|NA|TRBD1
TGTGCCAGCAGTTCCCCGGACAGGGCTCAGCCCCAGCATTTT
CASSSPDRAQPQHF
>TRBV2|TRBJ1-4|few|NA
TGTGCCAGCAGTAGAAAAGGACCGTCTAATGAAAAACTGTTTTTT
CASSRKGPSNEKLFF
>TRBV13|TRBJ2-7|NA|TRBD1
TGTGCCAGCAGCTCCAGAACCGGGACAGATCCCTACGAGCAGCACTTC
CASSSRTGTDPYEQHF
>TRBV7-2|TRBJ2-2|few|TRBD1
TGTGCCAGCAGCTCGGGGACAGCCCTGAACACCGGGGAGCTGTTTTTT
CASSSGTALNTGELFF
>TRBV7-2|TRBJ2-1|NA|NA
TGTGCCAGCAGCCTCCGATATAGCGATGAGCAGTTCTTC
CASSLRYSDEQFF
>TRBV9|TRBJ2-1|NA|NA
TGTGCCAGCAGCGCGCAACTAGTGACCCATGAGCAGTTCTTC
CASSAQLVTHEQFF
>TRBV6-5|TRBJ1-5|NA|NA
TGTGCCAGCAGCCCCAGCGAGACTCAGCCCCAGCATTTT
CASSPSETQPQHF
>TRBV2|TRBJ2-1|few|NA
TGTGCCAGCAGGGTAGAGGAGAATGAGCAGTTCTTC
CASRVEENEQFF
>TRBV2|TRBJ2-1|once|TRBD1
TGTGCCAGCAGAGAGATCTTGGGACAGGGAAGGGACAATGAGCAGTTCTTC
CASREILGQGRDNEQFF
>TRBV7-3|TRBJ2-2|few|NA
TGTGCCAGCAGCTTCGAGGGAGCCGGGGAGCTGTTTTTT
CASSFEGAGELFF